A single sample gave rise to the 25 T cell receptor beta chains below, sequenced in a study of cytomegalovirus exposure and HLA in healthy donors. PCR primers comprised 60 Vbeta and 13 Jbeta primers. Some clones are missing from TCRdb's copy, which holds only in-frame ones; the method was immunoSEQ multiplex PCR. The sample has about 120,000 clones, 70% to 85% seen once. The sample consisted of PBMCs. These receptors were collected from a man aged 40-49 years in good health and CMV-seropositive.

The chain uses TRBV7-6 and TRBJ2-3; TRBD2 agrees at 11 bases. J lost 5 bases, V lost 4 bases, and 5 bases had no gene match. The germline CDR1 and CDR2 sequences are SGHVS and FNYEAQ. The CDR3 covers 15 residues. The CDR3 reads CASSSTSGIRDTQYF. The CDR3 DNA sequence: TGTGCCAGCAGCTCGACTAGCGGGATTAGAGATACGCAGTATTTT.

J is TRBJ1-2 and V is TRBV30; 8 bases line up with TRBD1. The length of the CDR3 is 13 residues. Germline V gene sequence: CDR1 GTSNPN, CDR2 SVGIG (reference sequence). With V trimmed by 5 bases and J by 7 bases, 9 bases remained unmatched. The DNA of the CDR3 is TGTGCCTGGGGCAGGGGGCGCCTGGGTGGCTACACCTTC. Protein product: CAWGRGRLGGYTF. The whole variable domain, filled in from reference TRBV30 and TRBJ1-2, reads SQTIHQWPATLVQPVGSPLSLECTVEGTSNPNLYWYRQAAGRGLQLLFYSVGIGQISSEVPQNLSASRPQDRQFILSSKKLLLSDSGFYLCAWGRGRLGGYTFGSGTRLTVV.

The genes are TRBV5-6 and TRBJ2-7; D is perhaps TRBD1 (6 bases). The CDR3 is 16 residues long. Germline V lookup: CDR1 SGHDT, CDR2 YYEEEE. V shed 4 bases and J shed 2 bases, with 19 bases lying between them. DNA for the CDR3: TGTGCCAGCAGCCAGACGGCCGGGACAACAACCTACGAGCAGTACTTC. Amino acids: CASSQTAGTTTYEQYF.

V is TRBV30 and J is TRBJ2-2, with D uncertain. Looked up from germline, CDR1 is GTSNPN and CDR2 is SVGIG (reference sequence). CDR3 length: 12 residues. V lost 2 bases to trimming and J lost 3 bases, with 4 bases between them. The DNA of the CDR3 is TGTGCCTGGAGTTCTTACACCGGGGAGCTGTTTTTT. It yields the protein CAWSSYTGELFF.

The chain is built from TRBV6-6 and TRBJ1-4; D call uncertain. The CDR3 runs to 16 residues. Germline lookup yields CDR1 MNHNY and CDR2 SVGAGI (reference sequence). V lost 6 bases to trimming and J lost 4 bases, with 18 bases between them. The CDR3: CASRYSFSQVNEKLFF. CDR3 coding DNA: TGTGCCAGCAGGTACAGCTTCTCTCAGGTTAATGAAAAACTGTTTTTT.

The chain employs TRBV5-1 and TRBJ1-1; D perhaps matches TRBD1 (5 bases). CDR1 and CDR2 (germline): SGHRS, YFSETQ. CDR3 length: 16 amino acids. V dropped 1 base and J dropped 1 base, with 14 bases sitting between them. Here the CDR3 reads CASSLRQGRTNTEAFF. The DNA of the CDR3 is TGCGCCAGCAGCTTGAGGCAGGGCCGAACGAACACTGAAGCTTTCTTT.

Comment on this clone: This same CDR3 is encoded by further DNA sequences in the sample. CDR3 DNA: TGTGCCAGCAGCTCCCGGACAGGGGGCGCGGAGACCCAGTACTTC. Amino acids: CASSSRTGGAETQYF. The J gene is TRBJ2-5, the V gene TRBV9; 11 bases match TRBD1. This CDR3 contains 15 residues. J gave up 5 bases and V 4 bases, and 7 bases lay outside the gene matches. CDR1 and CDR2 from the germline V gene are SGDLS and YYNGEE.

This clone was counted a few times. The chain employs TRBV5-1 and TRBJ2-7; 9 nucleotides match TRBD1. The ends lost 2 bases at V and 3 bases at J; junction bases unmatched: 6. CDR3 size: 15 residues. Germline V gene lookup returns CDR1 SGHRS and CDR2 YFSETQ. The CDR3 loop reads CASSLGQGSDYEQYF. In DNA form, the CDR3 reads TGCGCCAGCAGCTTAGGACAGGGGAGCGACTACGAGCAGTACTTC.

This rearrangement joins TRBV6-1 to TRBJ2-5, with 7 nucleotides matching TRBD1. The V gene end was trimmed by 8 bases and the J gene end by 2 bases; junction bases not matched to a gene: 5. The CDR3 has 13 amino acids. Germline V CDR1 and CDR2: MNHNS, SASEGT. The CDR3 region has the DNA TGTGCCAGCTTTTGGACAGGACAAGAGACCCAGTACTTC. Translated: CASFWTGQETQYF.

This chain links TRBV30 with TRBJ1-1; no definite D call. Germline lookup yields CDR1 GTSNPN and CDR2 SVGIG (reference sequence). V lost 0 bases and J lost 11, with 16 bases in between. The CDR3 totals 13 residues. The CDR3 DNA is TGTGCCTGGAGTGTAGCGGGCAGGAGAGGGGCTTTCTTT. The encoded protein is CAWSVAGRRGAFF.

The V gene is TRBV7-9, the J gene TRBJ2-1, with D possibly matching TRBD2 (7 bases). The V gene's germline CDR1 is SEHNR and CDR2 FQNEAQ (reference sequence). V lost 4 bases to trimming and J lost 1 base, with 20 bases between them. There are 18 residues in the CDR3. CDR3 amino acids: CASSSLRGGGGSYNEQFF. The DNA of the CDR3 is TGTGCCAGCAGCTCCCTTCGTGGGGGGGGCGGGTCCTACAATGAGCAGTTCTTC. Complete variable domain (other parts from reference TRBV7-9 and TRBJ2-1): DTGVSQNPRHKITKRGQNVTFRCDPISEHNRLYWYRQTLGQGPEFLTYFQNEAQLEKSRLLSDRFSAERPKGSFSTLEIQRTEQGDSAMYLCASSSLRGGGGSYNEQFFGPGTRLTVL.

The V call is TRBV30, the J call TRBJ1-1; D may be TRBD1 (5 bases). Per the germline V gene, CDR1 is GTSNPN and CDR2 is SVGIG (reference sequence). The CDR3 covers 12 residues. Between the trimmed V and J ends, which lost 2 bases and 8 bases, there was a span of 12 bases. CDR3 bases: TGTGCCTGGAGTCCCCAGACAGTAGAAGCTTTCTTT. This translates into CAWSPQTVEAFF. The complete variable domain, with remaining parts taken from reference TRBV30 and TRBJ1-1, reads SQTIHQWPATLVQPVGSPLSLECTVEGTSNPNLYWYRQAAGRGLQLLFYSVGIGQISSEVPQNLSASRPQDRQFILSSKKLLLSDSGFYLCAWSPQTVEAFFGQGTRLTVV.

CDR3 in amino acids: CASSVSTANEQFF. The CDR3 bases are TGTGCCAGTAGTGTATCGACAGCGAATGAGCAGTTCTTC. This sequence joins TRBV19 and TRBJ2-1, with a tentative D call TRBD1 (5 bases). The CDR3 has 13 residues. Per the germline V gene, CDR1 is LNHDA and CDR2 is SQIVND (reference sequence). Deletions cut 5 bases from V and 7 bases from J, with 12 bases between.

This chain links TRBV27 with TRBJ2-2; possible D gene TRBD1, 6 bases. Germline CDR1 is MNHEY and CDR2 is SMNVEV (reference sequence). V shed 1 base and J shed 2 bases, with 11 bases lying between them. The CDR3 is made up of 16 amino acids. CDR3 in DNA: TGTGCCAGCAGTTTATGGGGCAGGGGTAACACCGGGGAGCTGTTTTTT. This sequence encodes CASSLWGRGNTGELFF.

The rearrangement uses TRBV27 and TRBJ1-2; TRBD1 aligns across 8 bases. The CDR3 length is 14 residues. Germline CDR1 is MNHEY and CDR2 is SMNVEV (reference sequence). Trimming cost V 1 base and J 10 bases; bases outside gene matches: 8. The CDR3, as DNA: TGTGCCAGCAGTTTATGGTTCGGGACAGGACTCTACACCTTC. Translation gives CASSLWFGTGLYTF.

The V gene is TRBV27, the J gene TRBJ2-1; no clear D gene. The V gene's germline CDR1 is MNHEY and CDR2 SMNVEV (reference sequence). The CDR3 has 13 amino acids. Trimming took 2 bases from V and 3 from J, leaving 5 bases between them. DNA of the CDR3: TGTGCCAGCAGTTTACTGTACTACAATGAGCAGTTCTTC. Encoded protein: CASSLLYYNEQFF.

The CDR3 sequence: CASSLSLLGQPYGYTF. DNA of the CDR3: TGTGCCAGCAGCCTCTCTCTATTAGGACAGCCCTATGGCTACACCTTC. This sequence joins TRBV11-2 and TRBJ1-2, with D possibly being TRBD1 (6 bases). The CDR3 loop spans 16 amino acids. Between the trimmed V and J ends, which lost 5 bases and 4 bases, there was a span of 20 bases. The V gene's germline CDR1 is SGHAT and CDR2 FQNNGV.

The chain recombines TRBV7-2 with TRBJ2-7, with 11 bases lining up with TRBD2. The ends lost 0 bases at V and 0 bases at J; junction bases unmatched: 7. The length of the CDR3 is 18 residues. The germline V gene encodes CDR1 SGHTA and CDR2 FQGNSA. CDR3 region: CASSLATSGVTSSYEQYF. In DNA, the CDR3 is TGTGCCAGCAGCTTAGCGACTAGCGGGGTCACATCCTCCTACGAGCAGTACTTC.

This sequence joins TRBV5-1 and TRBJ1-1; D is perhaps TRBD1 (5 bases). This CDR3 is built from 14 residues. The V gene lost 4 bases and the J gene lost 6 bases, with 16 bases spanning the gap. Per germline, CDR1 SGHRS and CDR2 YFSETQ. The CDR3 loop reads CASSPRGGVSEAFF. DNA for the CDR3: TGCGCCAGCAGCCCCCGGGGGGGGGTTTCTGAAGCTTTCTTT.

This rearrangement joins TRBV30 to TRBJ2-7, with D perhaps TRBD1 (5 bases). This CDR3 spans 11 amino acids. In germline, CDR1 is GTSNPN, CDR2 SVGIG (reference sequence). Trimming took 1 base from V and 13 from J, leaving 14 bases between them. DNA of the CDR3: TGTGCCTGGAGTGGGGGCAGGGCGCTCTACTTC. Translating gives CAWSGGRALYF.

V is TRBV6-4 and J is TRBJ2-7; 7 nucleotides line up with TRBD1. This CDR3 is built from 15 residues. Germline V lookup: CDR1 MRHNA, CDR2 SNTAGT. With 3 bases clipped from V and 1 base from J, the junction kept 6 bases outside the gene matches. The CDR3 DNA sequence: TGTGCCAGCAGTGATCCGGGACAGACATCCTACGAGCAGTACTTC. It encodes CASSDPGQTSYEQYF.

This chain joins TRBV29-1 and TRBJ2-5; 11 positions agree with TRBD2. Germline values: CDR1 SQVTM, CDR2 ANQGSEA. The CDR3 is made up of 15 amino acids. CDR3 sequence: CRPSGGPFMVWTQYF. CDR3 in DNA: TGCAGACCTAGCGGGGGGCCCTTCATGGTGTGGACCCAGTACTTC.

This chain links TRBV7-2 with TRBJ1-2, with 8 nucleotides matching TRBD1. The V and J ends lost 5 bases and 8 bases, in that order; junction bases with no gene match: 16. Per germline, CDR1 SGHTA and CDR2 FQGNSA. The CDR3 is made up of 16 amino acids. The CDR3 region has the DNA TGTGCCAGCAGCCCTCAATATTCCGACAGGGGACGGGGCTACACCTTC. As protein: CASSPQYSDRGRGYTF. The variable domain in full, completed from reference TRBV7-2 and TRBJ1-2, reads GAGVSQSPSNKVTEKGKDVELRCDPISGHTALYWYRQSLGQGLEFLIYFQGNSAPDKSGLPSDRFSAERTGGSVSTLTIQRTQQEDSAVYLCASSPQYSDRGRGYTFGSGTRLTVV.

V gene TRBV7-2 combines with J gene TRBJ2-6, with TRBD1 matching over 8 bases. Trimming removed 8 bases from V and 0 bases from J; junction bases left unmatched: 6. The germline CDR1 and CDR2 sequences are SGHTA and FQGNSA. CDR3 length: 16 amino acids. CDR3: CASATTGGSGANVLTF. In DNA, the CDR3 is TGTGCCAGCGCTACTACAGGGGGCTCTGGGGCCAACGTCCTGACTTTC.

This clone has just one count. The chain joins TRBV6-5 to TRBJ1-5; D might be TRBD1 (6 bases). The CDR3 has 15 residues. The V gene's germline CDR1 is MNHEY and CDR2 SVGAGI. V lost 8 bases and J lost 0, with 14 bases in between. CDR3: CASQMRQDSNQPQHF. In DNA, the CDR3 is TGTGCCAGCCAGATGCGACAGGATAGCAATCAGCCCCAGCATTTT.